The 12 T cell receptor beta chains given below trace back to one sample, sequenced in a study of naive CD8 T cells in extremely preterm neonates. Profiling relied on immunoSEQ multiplex PCR, and the TCRdb table lists in-frame clones only, not all of them. The repertoire consists of roughly 6,800 clones, with 95% to 98% occurring once and the leading ten covering roughly 0.35%. What was sequenced was naive CD8+ T cells from blood. The receptors here all came from a human donor in good health.

The V gene is TRBV4-1, the J gene TRBJ2-7; 11 bases match TRBD2. Trimming took 2 bases from V and 3 from J; bases not matched to a gene: 3. Germline CDR1 MGHRA, CDR2 YSYEKL. CDR3 length: 15 amino acids. Written as DNA, the CDR3 is TGCGCCAGCAGCCAAAAGACTAGCGGGGACTACGAGCAGTACTTC. Translation: CASSQKTSGDYEQYF.

The J gene is TRBJ1-1, the V gene TRBV4-2; 8 bases map to TRBD1. This CDR3 has 18 residues. Germline V gene sequence: CDR1 LGHNA, CDR2 YNFKEQ. The trim removed 4 bases at V and 2 bases at J, leaving 15 bases unmatched. The CDR3 reads CASSPQPVIGQGNTEAFF. The CDR3 DNA is TGTGCCAGCAGCCCCCAACCAGTAATAGGACAGGGTAACACTGAAGCTTTCTTT.

This clone was found once. The rearrangement uses TRBV19 and TRBJ2-7; the match to TRBD2 covers 9 bases. Germline-derived CDR1 and CDR2 are LNHDA and SQIVND (reference sequence). The V and J ends lost 5 bases and 1 base, in that order; junction bases with no gene match: 3. The CDR3 loop spans 14 amino acids. CDR3 amino acids: CASSPAGGSYEQYF. CDR3 coding DNA: TGTGCCAGTAGTCCAGCGGGGGGATCCTACGAGCAGTACTTC.

The rearrangement uses TRBV9 and TRBJ2-7; D may be TRBD2 (6 bases). V lost 0 bases to trimming and J lost 0 bases, with 10 bases between them. The germline V gene encodes CDR1 SGDLS and CDR2 YYNGEE. This CDR3 is 15 amino acids long. For the CDR3, the DNA is TGTGCCAGCAGCGTAGACGGAGGGGCCTCCTACGAGCAGTACTTC. This sequence encodes CASSVDGGASYEQYF.

The gene calls are TRBV5-5 and TRBJ2-5; TRBD1 matches 11 bases. The CDR3 totals 15 residues. The J segment lost 5 bases and the V segment lost 5 bases, leaving 8 bases of the junction unmatched. Germline V gene sequence: CDR1 SGHKS, CDR2 YYEKEE (reference sequence). The CDR3 sequence is CASRTGTGGSETQYF. The DNA of the CDR3 is TGTGCCAGCAGGACCGGGACAGGGGGAAGTGAGACCCAGTACTTC.

The chain couples TRBV5-6 to TRBJ2-7; 15 nucleotides agree with TRBD2. Germline trimming cut 7 bases from V and 6 bases from J; bases unmatched to any gene: 5. Germline V gives CDR1 SGHDT, CDR2 YYEEEE. The CDR3 is 14 amino acids. The CDR3 DNA reads TGTGCCAGCGGACTAGCGGGGGGGCGTCTCGAGCAGTACTTC. It translates to CASGLAGGRLEQYF.

The chain is built from TRBV6-6 and TRBJ2-5; D is ambiguous. Germline CDR1 is MNHNY and CDR2 is SVGAGI (reference sequence). V was clipped by 6 bases and J by 0 bases, with 14 bases between them. The CDR3 length is 15 residues. CDR3 protein: CASSPRPRNQETQYF. Here the CDR3 DNA reads TGTGCCAGCAGCCCTAGGCCTAGGAACCAAGAGACCCAGTACTTC.

V and J are TRBV14 and TRBJ1-2, with TRBD1 identical over 7 bases. Looked up from germline, CDR1 is SGHDN and CDR2 is FVKESK. This CDR3 comprises 12 residues. V lost 4 bases and J lost 8; bases outside the gene matches: 4. The CDR3 DNA sequence: TGTGCCAGCAGCCCAGGGGGAATGGGCTACACCTTC. Translation gives CASSPGGMGYTF. Variable domain in full (rest from reference TRBV14 and TRBJ1-2): EAGVTQFPSHSVIEKGQTVTLRCDPISGHDNLYWYRRVMGKEIKFLLHFVKESKQDESGMPNNRFLAERTGGTYSTLKVQPAELEDSGVYFCASSPGGMGYTFGSGTRLTVV.

Here the CDR3 DNA reads TGTGCCAGCAGCGCAGGACTAGCGGCCTACGAGCAGTACTTC. Amino acid sequence: CASSAGLAAYEQYF. The chain couples TRBV9 to TRBJ2-7; 10 nucleotides agree with TRBD2. CDR1 is SGDLS, CDR2 YYNGEE, per germline. The CDR3 runs to 14 residues. Trimming took 3 bases from V and 2 from J; bases not matched to a gene: 2.

The chain uses TRBV20-1 and TRBJ2-3, with D unresolved. Germline CDR1 is DFQATT and CDR2 is SNEGSKA (reference sequence). With 5 bases removed from V and 5 bases from J, the gap between germline ends came to 5 bases. There are 10 residues in the CDR3. The CDR3 DNA sequence: TGCAGTGCTCCCGTAGATACGCAGTATTTT. The encoded protein is CSAPVDTQYF.

V and J are TRBV6-6 and TRBJ1-2; 7 nucleotides match TRBD1. Per the germline V gene, CDR1 is MNHNY and CDR2 is SVGAGI (reference sequence). This CDR3 spans 12 amino acids. With 10 bases clipped from V and 6 bases from J, the junction kept 8 bases outside the gene matches. The CDR3 protein is CATRQGSDGYTF. The CDR3, as DNA: TGTGCCACAAGACAGGGCTCGGATGGCTACACCTTC.

The chain recombines TRBV28 with TRBJ1-2; 12 bases are a match to TRBD1. This CDR3 has 20 residues. Germline V gene sequence: CDR1 MDHEN, CDR2 SYDVKM. The V gene end was trimmed by 5 bases and the J gene end by 2 bases; junction bases not matched to a gene: 18. As DNA, the CDR3 is TGTGCCAGCAGTCTATCGGGACAGGGGGCGGCTTGGGTGGTAAACTATGGCTACACCTTC. This sequence encodes CASSLSGQGAAWVVNYGYTF.